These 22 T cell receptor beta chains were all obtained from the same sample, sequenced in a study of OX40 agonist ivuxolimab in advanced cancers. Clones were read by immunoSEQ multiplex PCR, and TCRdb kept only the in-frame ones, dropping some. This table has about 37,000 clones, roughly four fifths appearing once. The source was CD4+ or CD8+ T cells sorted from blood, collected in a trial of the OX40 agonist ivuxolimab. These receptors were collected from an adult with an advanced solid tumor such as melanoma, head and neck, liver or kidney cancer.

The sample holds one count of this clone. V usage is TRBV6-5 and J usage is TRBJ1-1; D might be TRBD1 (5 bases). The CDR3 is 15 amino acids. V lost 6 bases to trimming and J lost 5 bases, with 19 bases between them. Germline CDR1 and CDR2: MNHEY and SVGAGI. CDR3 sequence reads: CASSTNGGEGTEAFF. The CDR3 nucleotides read TGTGCCAGCAGCACAAACGGGGGGGAAGGGACTGAAGCTTTCTTT.

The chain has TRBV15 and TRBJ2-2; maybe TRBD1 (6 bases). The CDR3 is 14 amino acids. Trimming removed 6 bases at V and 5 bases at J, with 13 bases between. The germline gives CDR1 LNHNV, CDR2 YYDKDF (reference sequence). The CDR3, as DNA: TGTGCCACCAGGTACAGGGTTGGAACCGGGGAGCTGTTTTTT. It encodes CATRYRVGTGELFF.

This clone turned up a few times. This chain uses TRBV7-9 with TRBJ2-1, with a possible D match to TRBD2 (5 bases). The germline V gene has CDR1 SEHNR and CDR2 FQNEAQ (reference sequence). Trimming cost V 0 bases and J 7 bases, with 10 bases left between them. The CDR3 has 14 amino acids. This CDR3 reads CASSLAGVGNEQFF. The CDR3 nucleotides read TGTGCCAGCAGCTTAGCGGGAGTGGGAAATGAGCAGTTCTTC.

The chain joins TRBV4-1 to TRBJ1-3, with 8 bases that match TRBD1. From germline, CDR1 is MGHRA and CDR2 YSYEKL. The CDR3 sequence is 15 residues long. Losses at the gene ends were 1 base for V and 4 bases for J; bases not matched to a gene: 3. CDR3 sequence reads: CASSQGGQAGNTIYF. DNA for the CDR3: TGCGCCAGCAGCCAAGGGGGACAGGCCGGAAACACCATATATTTT.

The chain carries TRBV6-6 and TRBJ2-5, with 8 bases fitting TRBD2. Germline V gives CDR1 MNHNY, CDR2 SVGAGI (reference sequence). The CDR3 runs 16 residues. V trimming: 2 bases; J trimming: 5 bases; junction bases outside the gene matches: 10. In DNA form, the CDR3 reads TGTGCCAGCAGTTACACCCGGGGGGGGCGTGGGGAGACCCAGTACTTC. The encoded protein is CASSYTRGGRGETQYF.

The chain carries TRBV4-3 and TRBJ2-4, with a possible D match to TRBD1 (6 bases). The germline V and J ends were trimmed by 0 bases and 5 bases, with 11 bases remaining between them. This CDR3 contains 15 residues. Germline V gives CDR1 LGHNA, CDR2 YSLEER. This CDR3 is CASSQDKAGENIQYF. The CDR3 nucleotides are TGCGCCAGCAGCCAAGATAAGGCAGGGGAAAACATTCAGTACTTC.

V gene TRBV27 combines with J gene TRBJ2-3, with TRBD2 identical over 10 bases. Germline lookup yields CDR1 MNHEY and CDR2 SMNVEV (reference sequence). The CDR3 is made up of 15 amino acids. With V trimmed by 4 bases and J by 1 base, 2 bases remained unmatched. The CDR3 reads CASSWGTSGTDTQYF. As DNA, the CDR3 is TGTGCCAGCAGTTGGGGGACTAGCGGCACAGATACGCAGTATTTT.

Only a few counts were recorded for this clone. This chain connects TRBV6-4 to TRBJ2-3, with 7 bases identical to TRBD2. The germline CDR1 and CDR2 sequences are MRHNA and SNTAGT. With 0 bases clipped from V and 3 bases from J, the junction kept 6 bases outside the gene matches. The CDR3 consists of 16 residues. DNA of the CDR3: TGTGCCAGCAGTGACTCAGAGGGAGGGCCTACAGATACGCAGTATTTT. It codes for CASSDSEGGPTDTQYF.

CDR3 in amino acids: CASSPGAPNSYEQYF. As DNA, the CDR3 is TGCGCCAGCAGCCCTGGTGCCCCCAATTCATACGAGCAGTACTTC. This chain uses TRBV4-1 with TRBJ2-7; D gene uncertain. This CDR3 has 15 residues. The germline gives CDR1 MGHRA, CDR2 YSYEKL. V gave up 4 bases and J gave up 4 bases, with 17 bases separating them.

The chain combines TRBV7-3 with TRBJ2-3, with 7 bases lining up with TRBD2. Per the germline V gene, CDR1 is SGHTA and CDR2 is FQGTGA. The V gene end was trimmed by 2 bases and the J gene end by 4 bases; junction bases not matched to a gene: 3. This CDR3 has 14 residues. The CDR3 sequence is CASSLGLGPDTQYF. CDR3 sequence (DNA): TGTGCCAGCAGCTTAGGACTAGGTCCAGATACGCAGTATTTT. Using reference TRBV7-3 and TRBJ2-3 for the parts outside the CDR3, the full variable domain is GAGVSQTPSNKVTEKGKYVELRCDPISGHTALYWYRQSLGQGPEFLIYFQGTGAADDSGLPNDRFFAVRPEGSVSTLKIQRTERGDSAVYLCASSLGLGPDTQYFGPGTRLTVL.

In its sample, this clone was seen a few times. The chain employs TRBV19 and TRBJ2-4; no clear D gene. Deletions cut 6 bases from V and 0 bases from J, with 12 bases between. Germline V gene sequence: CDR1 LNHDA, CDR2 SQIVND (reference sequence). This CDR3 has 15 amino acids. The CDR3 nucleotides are TGTGCCAGTAGCCCCGCTGGGGTAGCCAAAAACATTCAGTACTTC. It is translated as CASSPAGVAKNIQYF.

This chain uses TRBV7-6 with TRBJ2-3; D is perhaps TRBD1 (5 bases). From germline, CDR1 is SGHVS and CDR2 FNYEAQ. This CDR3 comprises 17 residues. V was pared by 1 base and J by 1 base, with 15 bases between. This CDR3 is CASSLDGSGWGTDTQYF. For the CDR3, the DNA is TGTGCCAGCAGCTTAGACGGCTCAGGGTGGGGCACAGATACGCAGTATTTT.

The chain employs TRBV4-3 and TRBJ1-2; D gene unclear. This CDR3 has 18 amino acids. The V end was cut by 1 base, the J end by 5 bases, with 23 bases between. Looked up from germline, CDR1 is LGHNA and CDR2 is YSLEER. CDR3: CASSQAGPDRAAIYGYTF. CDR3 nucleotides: TGCGCCAGCAGCCAAGCCGGCCCGGACCGCGCGGCTATTTATGGCTACACCTTC.

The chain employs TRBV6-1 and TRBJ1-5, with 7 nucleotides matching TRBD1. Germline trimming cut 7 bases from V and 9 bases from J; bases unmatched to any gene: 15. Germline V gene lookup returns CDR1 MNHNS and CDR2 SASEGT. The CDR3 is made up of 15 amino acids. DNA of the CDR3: TGTGCCAGCACTCCAGACAGGGTTGGGAGTTGGCCCCAGCATTTT. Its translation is CASTPDRVGSWPQHF.

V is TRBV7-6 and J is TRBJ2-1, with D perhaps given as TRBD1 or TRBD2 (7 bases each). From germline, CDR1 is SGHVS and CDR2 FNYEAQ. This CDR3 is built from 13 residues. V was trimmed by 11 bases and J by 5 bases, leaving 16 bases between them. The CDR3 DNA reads TGTGCCCAGGGGGGGAAGGAGGACAATGAGCAGTTCTTC. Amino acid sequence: CAQGGKEDNEQFF.

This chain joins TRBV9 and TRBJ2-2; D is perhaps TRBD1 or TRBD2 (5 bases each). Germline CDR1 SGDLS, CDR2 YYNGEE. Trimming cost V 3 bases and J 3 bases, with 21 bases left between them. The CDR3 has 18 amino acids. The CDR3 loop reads CASSALEGDHEDTGELFF. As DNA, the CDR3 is TGTGCCAGCAGCGCTTTGGAAGGGGACCATGAGGACACCGGGGAGCTGTTTTTT.

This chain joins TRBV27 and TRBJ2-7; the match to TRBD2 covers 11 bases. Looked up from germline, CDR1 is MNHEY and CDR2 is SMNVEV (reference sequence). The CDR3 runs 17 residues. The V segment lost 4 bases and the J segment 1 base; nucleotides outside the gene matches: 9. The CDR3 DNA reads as TGTGCCAGCAGTTCCTTGACTAGCGGGATACGATCCTACGAGCAGTACTTC. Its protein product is CASSSLTSGIRSYEQYF.

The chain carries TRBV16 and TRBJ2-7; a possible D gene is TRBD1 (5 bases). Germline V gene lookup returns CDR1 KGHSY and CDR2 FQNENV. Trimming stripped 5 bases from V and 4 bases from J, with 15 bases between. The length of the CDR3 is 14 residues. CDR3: CASSDGPGKYEQYF. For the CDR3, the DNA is TGTGCCAGCAGCGACGGGCCAGGGAAATACGAGCAGTACTTC.

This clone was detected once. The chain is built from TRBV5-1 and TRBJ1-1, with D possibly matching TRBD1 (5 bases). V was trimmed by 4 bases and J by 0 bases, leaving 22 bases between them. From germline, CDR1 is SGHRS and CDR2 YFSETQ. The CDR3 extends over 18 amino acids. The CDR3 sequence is CASSGGRGGSYMNTEAFF. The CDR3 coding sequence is TGCGCCAGCAGCGGAGGTAGGGGAGGTTCTTACATGAACACTGAAGCTTTCTTT.

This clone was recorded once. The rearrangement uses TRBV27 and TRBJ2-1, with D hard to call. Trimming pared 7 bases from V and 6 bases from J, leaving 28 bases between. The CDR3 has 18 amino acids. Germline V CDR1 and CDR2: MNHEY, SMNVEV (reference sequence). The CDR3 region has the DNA TGTGCCAGCACCATTGGTGCGTGGGCGCCCCAAAGGAGCAATGAGCAGTTCTTC. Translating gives CASTIGAWAPQRSNEQFF.

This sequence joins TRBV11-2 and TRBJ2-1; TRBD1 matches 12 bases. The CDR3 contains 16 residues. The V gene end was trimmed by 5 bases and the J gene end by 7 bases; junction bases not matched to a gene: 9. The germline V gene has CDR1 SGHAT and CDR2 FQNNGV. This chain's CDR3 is CASSLWDRGLPNEQFF. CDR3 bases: TGTGCCAGCAGCCTATGGGACAGGGGGCTACCTAATGAGCAGTTCTTC.

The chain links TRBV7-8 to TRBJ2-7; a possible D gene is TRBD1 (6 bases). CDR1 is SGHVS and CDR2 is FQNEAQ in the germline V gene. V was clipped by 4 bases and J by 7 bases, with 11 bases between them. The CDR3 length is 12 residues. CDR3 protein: CASSSGAEEQYF. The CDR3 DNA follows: TGTGCCAGCAGCTCAGGGGCAGAGGAGCAGTACTTC.